Presented here are 2 T cell receptor beta chains from one specimen sequenced in a study of glioma-infiltrating T cells. Amplification of TCR alpha and beta CDR3 regions from RNA used iRepertoire nested multiplex PCR. Using its own MiXCR run on the multiplex PCR reads, TCRdb lists one record per CDR3 protein. The sample includes about 380,000 distinct CDR3 sequences, about 40% of them seen just once. Sequencing was performed on glioma tissue, nonneoplastic brain tissue, or PBMCs (not recorded which). Source of these receptors: a human donor with low-grade glioma or glioblastoma, undergoing nonglioma brain surgery, or in good health (not recorded which).

This clonotype was counted between two and nine times. This chain joins TRBV12-3 or TRBV12-4 and TRBJ2-5; tentative D call: TRBD1 (5 bases). Trimming shortened V by 4 bases and J by 4 bases, and 19 bases separated the two germline ends. The CDR3 covers 16 residues. The CDR3 protein is CASSWGGAGPLETQYF. The CDR3 coding sequence is TGTGCCAGCAGTTGGGGTGGGGCTGGACCACTAGAGACCCAGTACTTC.

The gene calls are TRBV6-1 and TRBJ2-5; perhaps TRBD2 as D (5 bases). This CDR3 comprises 15 residues. Germline loops: CDR1 MNHNS, CDR2 SASEGT. Trimming left V 2 bases short and J 7 bases short, with 17 bases between. The CDR3 region has the DNA TGTGCCAGCAGTGAAAGGGCGGGTAGGCTTGGGACCCAGTACTTC. Residues: CASSERAGRLGTQYF.